Listed here are 12 T cell receptor beta chains from one sample, sequenced in a study of cytomegalovirus exposure and HLA in healthy donors. Use of 60 Vbeta and 13 Jbeta primers characterized the PCR. This table comes from immunoSEQ multiplex PCR, and its TCRdb copy is limited to in-frame clones, with some not included. The sample has about 200,000 clones; over 80% are singletons. The sample comprised PBMCs. These TCRs come from a boy under 10 years old in good health and CMV-seronegative.

The rearrangement uses TRBV30 and TRBJ1-4; D might be TRBD1 (6 bases). Germline V gene lookup returns CDR1 GTSNPN and CDR2 SVGIG (reference sequence). V was cut by 8 bases and J by 8 bases, with 12 bases left in between. This CDR3 is 11 amino acids long. This CDR3 is CAQRGGEKLFF. DNA of the CDR3: TGTGCCCAGAGGGGGGGGGAAAAACTGTTTTTT.

The rearrangement links TRBV2 to TRBJ2-5; the match to TRBD1 covers 8 bases. Germline values: CDR1 SNHLY, CDR2 FYNNEI. V lost 0 bases to trimming and J lost 2 bases; unmatched junction nucleotides: 8. This CDR3 is 17 amino acids long. The chain's CDR3 is CASSEALRTGLQETQYF. As DNA, the CDR3 is TGTGCCAGCAGTGAAGCGCTTAGGACAGGGCTTCAAGAGACCCAGTACTTC. Drawing the rest from reference TRBV2 and TRBJ2-5, the complete variable domain is EPEVTQTPSHQVTQMGQEVILRCVPISNHLYFYWYRQILGQKVEFLVSFYNNEISEKSEIFDDQFSVERPDGSNFTLKIRSTKLEDSAMYFCASSEALRTGLQETQYFGPGTRLLVL.

This chain links TRBV5-1 with TRBJ1-2; D possibly corresponds to TRBD1 (6 bases). The V end was cut by 4 bases, the J end by 0 bases, with 10 bases between. Germline CDR1 SGHRS, CDR2 YFSETQ. The CDR3 has 14 amino acids. In DNA form, the CDR3 reads TGCGCCAGCAGCCCGGACAGAGCTAACTATGGCTACACCTTC. This translates into CASSPDRANYGYTF.

There are a few counts of this clone. J is TRBJ1-4 and V is TRBV6-6, with D unclear. CDR3 length equals 14 residues. Trimming took 2 bases from V and 2 from J, leaving 6 bases between them. Germline V gene data show CDR1 as MNHNY and CDR2 as SVGAGI (reference sequence). CDR3: CASSYEATNEKLFF. CDR3 sequence (DNA): TGTGCCAGCAGTTACGAGGCTACTAATGAAAAACTGTTTTTT.

This clone showed up just a few times. The J gene is TRBJ2-5, the V gene TRBV9; a weak D match, TRBD2 (6 bases). V lost 0 bases, J lost 6 bases, and 18 bases lay in between. Germline CDR1 SGDLS, CDR2 YYNGEE. The CDR3 totals 16 residues. The CDR3 loop reads CASSVARRTSWKTQYF. Written as DNA, the CDR3 is TGTGCCAGCAGCGTAGCTCGGAGAACTAGCTGGAAGACCCAGTACTTC.

Details on this clone: This is likely a read error, given that the CDR3 carries no conserved phenylalanine or tryptophan at its end. The chain joins TRBV7-9 to TRBJ1-4, with 8 bases lining up with TRBD1. The V gene end was trimmed by 4 bases and the J gene end by 4 bases; junction bases not matched to a gene: 2. From germline, CDR1 is SEHNR and CDR2 FQNEAQ (reference sequence). The CDR3 contains 14 residues. The DNA of the CDR3 is TGTGCCAGCAGCTACGGACAGGGTAATGAAAAACTGTTTCTT. It encodes CASSYGQGNEKLFL.

The chain joins TRBV6-5 to TRBJ1-1, with D maybe TRBD1 (6 bases). Trimming took off 10 bases at V and 0 bases at J, with 18 bases between the two ends. CDR1 is MNHEY and CDR2 is SVGAGI in the germline V gene. The CDR3 has 15 amino acids. CDR3 nucleotide sequence: TGTGCCACCTCGGCGGACAGACAAATGAACACTGAAGCTTTCTTT. This codes for CATSADRQMNTEAFF.

This clone was observed once. The V call is TRBV5-5, the J call TRBJ1-3; 8 bases are shared with TRBD1. CDR3 size: 14 residues. Germline assignment: CDR1 SGHKS and CDR2 YYEKEE (reference sequence). V lost 4 bases, J lost 4 bases, and 4 bases stayed unmatched. CDR3 sequence reads: CASSTWDRGNTIYF. The DNA of the CDR3 is TGTGCCAGCAGCACCTGGGACAGGGGAAACACCATATATTTT.

This chain uses TRBV19 with TRBJ2-1; D is possibly TRBD2 (6 bases). V gave up 6 bases and J gave up 1 base, with 7 bases separating them. The CDR3 covers 13 residues. The germline V gene encodes CDR1 LNHDA and CDR2 SQIVND (reference sequence). CDR3 region: CASSGRSYNEQFF. The CDR3 DNA reads as TGTGCCAGTAGCGGGAGATCCTACAATGAGCAGTTCTTC.

This chain uses TRBV5-1 with TRBJ2-1, with a weak D call TRBD2 (7 bases). With 1 base removed from V and 7 bases from J, the gap between germline ends came to 21 bases. The germline V gene has CDR1 SGHRS and CDR2 YFSETQ. The CDR3 spans 17 residues. CDR3 bases: TGCGCCAGCAGCTTGTTCGGTAGGGCAGGGAGGGGGAATGAGCAGTTCTTC. It is translated as CASSLFGRAGRGNEQFF.

V and J are TRBV2 and TRBJ1-5; D possibly corresponds to TRBD1 (6 bases). Germline CDR1 and CDR2: SNHLY and FYNNEI. V lost 5 bases to trimming and J lost 3 bases, with 11 bases between them. The CDR3 is 14 amino acids. CDR3 protein: CASSNRVPNQPQHF. In DNA form, the CDR3 reads TGTGCCAGCAGTAACAGGGTTCCCAATCAGCCCCAGCATTTT.

The chain has TRBV6-1 and TRBJ2-2; the match to TRBD1 covers 10 bases. The CDR3 spans 15 residues. Germline assignment: CDR1 MNHNS and CDR2 SASEGT. J lost 4 bases, V lost 7 bases, and 6 bases had no gene match. This CDR3 reads CASNGGQGITGELFF. CDR3 coding DNA: TGTGCCAGCAACGGGGGACAGGGGATCACCGGGGAGCTGTTTTTT.